The clone carrying this T cell receptor beta chain was counted ten times or more. Its antigen is as yet unknown. Scientists made TCR beta libraries using quantitative 5'-RACE with molecular barcodes. TCRdb recomputed calls from the 5' RACE reads with MiXCR, one row per CDR3 protein. The data show fewer than 550,000 distinct CDR3 sequences, approximately 5% seen once. This record comes from a study of CD8 T cells in ankylosing spondylitis. The study's findings and limits: Roughly eight highly homologous variants made up a TCR beta motif that seemed to typify ankylosing spondylitis blood.

Trimming pared 5 bases from V and 5 bases from J, leaving 15 bases between. CDR3 length: 15 residues. Germline CDR1 reads SGHTA; CDR2 reads FQGNSA. This receptor was identified in a male donor with ankylosing spondylitis. V is TRBV7-2 and J is TRBJ2-2; D is possibly TRBD1 (5 bases). Sequencing input: blood, either unsorted or a sorted T cell fraction (not recorded which). CDR3 protein: CASSPVRVNTGELFF. CDR3 nucleotide sequence: TGTGCCAGCAGCCCCGTCAGGGTAAATACCGGGGAGCTGTTTTTT. The complete variable domain, with remaining parts taken from reference TRBV7-2 and TRBJ2-2, reads GAGVSQSPSNKVTEKGKDVELRCDPISGHTALYWYRQSLGQGLEFLIYFQGNSAPDKSGLPSDRFSAERTGGSVSTLTIQRTQQEDSAVYLCASSPVRVNTGELFFGEGSRLTVL.